The entry below gives a single TCR beta chain sequence along with its context. Trimming removed 0 bases from V and 10 bases from J, with 13 bases in between. The CDR3 consists of 15 residues. Germline CDR1 and CDR2: SEHNR and FQNEAQ (reference sequence). The data stem from a study of blood T cell repertoires in COVID-19. As for the study in general: Collection of acute and convalescent COVID-19 samples took place in the United States, Italy and Spain.

Profiled with immunoSEQ multiplex PCR; TCRdb holds only in-frame clones, not every one. The sample includes 50,000 to 55,000 clones, about 90% of them seen just once. The sequencing sample was made of peripheral blood. This TCR came from a human donor with active COVID-19. The donor label of this sample is uncertain. The chain combines TRBV7-9 with TRBJ1-6, with D tentatively TRBD1 (5 bases). The CDR3, as DNA: TGTGCCAGCAGCTTAGCGGGGGGAAAAGGGTCACCCCTCCACTTT. This gives the protein CASSLAGGKGSPLHF.